Sequencing of this T cell receptor (beta chain) was carried out in a study of cytomegalovirus exposure and HLA in healthy donors. Across the whole study: There were approximately 85 million unique TCRs (from HLA-typed donors) in an early data release.

Study-wide results and caveats: When presence/absence was analysed, sequencing depth was taken to be roughly uniform across donors. Serostatus for CMV was the only available immune exposure information.

V lost 0 bases and J lost 7, with 12 bases in between. The CDR3 runs 13 residues. Germline V gene sequence: CDR1 GTSNPN, CDR2 SVGIG (reference sequence). The PCR contained 60 Vbeta and 13 Jbeta primers. Original analysis: There were about 80 million unique TCR beta chains by a later count, and approximately 10 million of them were shared. The method was immunoSEQ multiplex PCR; TCRdb's version includes in-frame clones alone and lacks a portion of them. That table furnishes V, J and clone size, whereas the DNA furnished D and trimming. The sample lists some 160,000 clones, around 80% seen once, with more than 1.5% in the top ten. As to this clone: What it binds is not known.

The clonotype was recovered from a young man in good health and CMV-seronegative. Sequenced sample: PBMCs. The chain employs TRBV30 and TRBJ1-2; D may be TRBD1 (6 bases). This chain's CDR3 is CAWSVTGLVGYTF. The CDR3 DNA reads TGTGCCTGGAGTGTAACAGGGCTAGTTGGCTACACCTTC.